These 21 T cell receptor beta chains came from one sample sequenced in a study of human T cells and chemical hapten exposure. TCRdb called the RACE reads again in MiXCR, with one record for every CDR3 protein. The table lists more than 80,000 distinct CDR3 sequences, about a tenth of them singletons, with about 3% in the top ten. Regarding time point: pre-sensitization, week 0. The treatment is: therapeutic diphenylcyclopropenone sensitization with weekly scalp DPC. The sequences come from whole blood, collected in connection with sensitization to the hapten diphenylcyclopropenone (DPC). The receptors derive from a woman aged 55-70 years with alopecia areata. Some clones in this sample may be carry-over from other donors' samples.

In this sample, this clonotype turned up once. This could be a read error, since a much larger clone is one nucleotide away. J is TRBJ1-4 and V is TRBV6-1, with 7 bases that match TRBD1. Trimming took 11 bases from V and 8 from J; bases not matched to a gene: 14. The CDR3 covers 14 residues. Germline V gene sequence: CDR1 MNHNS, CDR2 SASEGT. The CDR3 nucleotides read TGTGCCGGCAAACGAGGGGGCGTTGAGGAAAAACTGTTTTTT. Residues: CAGKRGGVEEKLFF.

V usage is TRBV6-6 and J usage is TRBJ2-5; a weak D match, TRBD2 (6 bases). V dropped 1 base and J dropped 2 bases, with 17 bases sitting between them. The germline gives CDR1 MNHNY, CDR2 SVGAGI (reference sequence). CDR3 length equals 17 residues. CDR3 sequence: CASSYFVGYGGQETQYF. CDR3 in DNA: TGTGCCAGCAGTTACTTTGTCGGTTACGGAGGGCAAGAGACCCAGTACTTC.

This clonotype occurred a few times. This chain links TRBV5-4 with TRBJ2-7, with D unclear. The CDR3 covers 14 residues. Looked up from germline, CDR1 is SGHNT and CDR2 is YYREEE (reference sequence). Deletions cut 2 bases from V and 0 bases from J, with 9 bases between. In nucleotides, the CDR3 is TGTGCCAGCAGCTTATGGGGAATCTCCTACGAGCAGTACTTC. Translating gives CASSLWGISYEQYF.

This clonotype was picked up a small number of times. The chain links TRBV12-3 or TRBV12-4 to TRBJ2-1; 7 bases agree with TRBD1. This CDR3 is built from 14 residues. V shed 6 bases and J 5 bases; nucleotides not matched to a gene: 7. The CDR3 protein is CASSRTGFNNEQFF. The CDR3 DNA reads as TGTGCCAGCAGCCGGACAGGTTTTAACAATGAGCAGTTCTTC.

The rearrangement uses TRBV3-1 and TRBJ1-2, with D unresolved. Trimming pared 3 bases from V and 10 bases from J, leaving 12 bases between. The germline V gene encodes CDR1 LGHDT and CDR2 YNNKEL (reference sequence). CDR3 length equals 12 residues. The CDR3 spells CASSQAVHHYTF. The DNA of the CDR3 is TGTGCCAGCAGCCAGGCCGTACACCACTACACCTTC.

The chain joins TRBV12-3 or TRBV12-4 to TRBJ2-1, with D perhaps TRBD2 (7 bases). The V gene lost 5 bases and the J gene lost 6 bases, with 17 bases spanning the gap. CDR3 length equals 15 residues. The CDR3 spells CASSPTSAGANEQFF. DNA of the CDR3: TGTGCCAGCAGTCCTACCTCGGCGGGGGCCAATGAGCAGTTCTTC.

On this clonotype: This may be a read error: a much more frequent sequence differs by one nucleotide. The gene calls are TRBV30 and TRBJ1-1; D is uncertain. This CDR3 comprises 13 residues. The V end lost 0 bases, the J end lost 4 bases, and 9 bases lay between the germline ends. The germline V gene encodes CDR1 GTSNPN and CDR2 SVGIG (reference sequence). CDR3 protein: CAWSVGPCTEAFF. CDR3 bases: TGTGCCTGGAGTGTAGGGCCGTGCACTGAAGCTTTCTTT.

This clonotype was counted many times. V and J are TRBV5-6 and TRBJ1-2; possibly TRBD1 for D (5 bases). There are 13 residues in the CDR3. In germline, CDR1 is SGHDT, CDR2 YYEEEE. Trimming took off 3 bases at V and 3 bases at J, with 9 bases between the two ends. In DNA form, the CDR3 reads TGTGCCAGCAGCTCGGGGACCGACTATGGCTACACCTTC. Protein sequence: CASSSGTDYGYTF.

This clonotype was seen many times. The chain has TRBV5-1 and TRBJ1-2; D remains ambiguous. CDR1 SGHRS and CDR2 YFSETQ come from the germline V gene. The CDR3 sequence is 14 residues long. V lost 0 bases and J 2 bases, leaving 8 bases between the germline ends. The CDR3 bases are TGCGCCAGCAGCTTGGGCAGGATGAACTATGGCTACACCTTC. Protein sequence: CASSLGRMNYGYTF.

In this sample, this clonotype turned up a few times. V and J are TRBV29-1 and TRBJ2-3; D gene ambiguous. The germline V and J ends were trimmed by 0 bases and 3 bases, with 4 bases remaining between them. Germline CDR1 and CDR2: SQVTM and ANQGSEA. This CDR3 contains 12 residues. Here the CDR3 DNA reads TGCAGCGTTGAAGACCAGACAGATACGCAGTATTTT. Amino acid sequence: CSVEDQTDTQYF.

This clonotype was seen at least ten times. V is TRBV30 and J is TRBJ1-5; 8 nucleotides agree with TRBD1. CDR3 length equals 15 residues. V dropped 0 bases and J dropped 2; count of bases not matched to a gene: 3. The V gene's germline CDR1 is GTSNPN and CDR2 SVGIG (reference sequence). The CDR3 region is CAWSVRTGRNQPQHF. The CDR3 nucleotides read TGTGCCTGGAGTGTACGGACAGGGCGCAATCAGCCCCAGCATTTT.

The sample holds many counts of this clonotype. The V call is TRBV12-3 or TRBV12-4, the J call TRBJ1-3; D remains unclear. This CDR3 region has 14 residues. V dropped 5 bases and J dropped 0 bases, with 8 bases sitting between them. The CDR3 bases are TGTGCCAGCAGTCAGGACTACTCTGGAAACACCATATATTTT. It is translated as CASSQDYSGNTIYF.

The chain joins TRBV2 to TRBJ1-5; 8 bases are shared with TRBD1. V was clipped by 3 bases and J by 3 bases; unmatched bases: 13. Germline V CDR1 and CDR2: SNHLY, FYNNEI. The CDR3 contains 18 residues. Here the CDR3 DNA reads TGTGCCAGCAGTGAGGCCAGGGGGCGCCGCGGTGCCAATCAGCCCCAGCATTTT. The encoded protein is CASSEARGRRGANQPQHF.

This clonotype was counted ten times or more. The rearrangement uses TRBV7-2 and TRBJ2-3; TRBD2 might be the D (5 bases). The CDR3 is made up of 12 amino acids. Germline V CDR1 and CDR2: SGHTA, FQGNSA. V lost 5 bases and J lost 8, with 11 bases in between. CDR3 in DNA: TGTGCCAGCAGCGTGACTACTGCTACGCAGTATTTT. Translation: CASSVTTATQYF.

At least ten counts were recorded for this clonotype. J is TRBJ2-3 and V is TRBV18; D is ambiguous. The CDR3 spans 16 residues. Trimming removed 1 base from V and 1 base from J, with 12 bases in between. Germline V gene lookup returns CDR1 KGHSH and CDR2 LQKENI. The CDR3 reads CASSPRQDGGTDTQYF. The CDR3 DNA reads TGTGCCAGCTCACCACGCCAGGACGGAGGCACAGATACGCAGTATTTT. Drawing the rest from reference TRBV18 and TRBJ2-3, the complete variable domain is NAGVMQNPRHLVRRRGQEARLRCSPMKGHSHVYWYRQLPEEGLKFMVYLQKENIIDESGMPKERFSAEFPKEGPSILRIQQVVRGDSAAYFCASSPRQDGGTDTQYFGPGTRLTVL.

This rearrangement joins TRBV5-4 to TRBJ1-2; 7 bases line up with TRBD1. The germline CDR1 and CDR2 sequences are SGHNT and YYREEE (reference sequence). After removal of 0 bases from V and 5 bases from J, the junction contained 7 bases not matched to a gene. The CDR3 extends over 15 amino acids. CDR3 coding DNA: TGTGCCAGCAGCTTGGCCAGGGGGTTGAAGTATGGCTACACCTTC. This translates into CASSLARGLKYGYTF. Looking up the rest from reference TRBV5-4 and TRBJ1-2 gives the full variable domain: ETGVTQSPTHLIKTRGQQVTLRCSSQSGHNTVSWYQQALGQGPQFIFQYYREEENGRGNFPPRFSGLQFPNYSSELNVNALELDDSALYLCASSLARGLKYGYTFGSGTRLTVV.

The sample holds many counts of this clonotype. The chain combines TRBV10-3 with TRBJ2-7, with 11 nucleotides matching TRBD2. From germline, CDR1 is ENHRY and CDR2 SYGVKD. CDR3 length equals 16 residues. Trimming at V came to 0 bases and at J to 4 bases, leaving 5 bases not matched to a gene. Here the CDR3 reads CAISESGTSGIYEQYF. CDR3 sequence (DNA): TGTGCCATCAGTGAGTCCGGGACTAGCGGTATTTACGAGCAGTACTTC.

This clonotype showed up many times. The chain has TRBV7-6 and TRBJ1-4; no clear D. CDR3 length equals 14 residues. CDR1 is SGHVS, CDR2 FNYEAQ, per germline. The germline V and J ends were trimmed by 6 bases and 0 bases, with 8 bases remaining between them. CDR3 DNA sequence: TGTGCCAGCAGTATTAGTCCAACTAATGAAAAACTGTTTTTT. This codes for CASSISPTNEKLFF.

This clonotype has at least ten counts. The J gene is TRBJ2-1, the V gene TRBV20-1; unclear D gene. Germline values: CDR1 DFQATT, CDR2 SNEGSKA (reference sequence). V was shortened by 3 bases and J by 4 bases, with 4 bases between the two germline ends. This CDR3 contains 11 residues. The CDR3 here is CSARHYNEQFF. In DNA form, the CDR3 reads TGCAGTGCTAGGCATTACAATGAGCAGTTCTTC.

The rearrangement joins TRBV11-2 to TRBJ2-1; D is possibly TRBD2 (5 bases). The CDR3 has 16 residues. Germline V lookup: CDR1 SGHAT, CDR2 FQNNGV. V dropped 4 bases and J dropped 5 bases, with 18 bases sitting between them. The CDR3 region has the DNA TGTGCCAGCAGCTCCCAGCGGCAGGCAGATCACAATGAGCAGTTCTTC. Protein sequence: CASSSQRQADHNEQFF.

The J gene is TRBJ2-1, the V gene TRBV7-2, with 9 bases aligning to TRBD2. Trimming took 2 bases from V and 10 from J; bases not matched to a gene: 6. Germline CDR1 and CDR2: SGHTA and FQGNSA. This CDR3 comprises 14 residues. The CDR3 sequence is CASSLRRGGHEQFF. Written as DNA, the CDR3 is TGTGCCAGCAGCTTAAGGCGGGGGGGCCACGAGCAGTTCTTC.